This T cell receptor (beta chain) comes out of a study of blood T cell repertoires in COVID-19. Whole-study context: COVID-19 samples from acute and convalescent phases originated in the United States, Italy and Spain. T cells, B-cell-depleted T cells, or PBMCs provided the cDNA or gDNA that served as material.

Germline-derived CDR1 and CDR2 are LGHNA and YNFKEQ. V dropped 1 base and J dropped 7 bases, with 7 bases sitting between them. This CDR3 has 12 residues. Under the authors' procedure: Amplified reference gene primers provided the basis for estimating nucleated cell counts. Assay: immunoSEQ multiplex PCR; the TCRdb copy retains only in-frame clones and omits some. Clone size and V and J calls were adopted from that table, with D and trimming inferred from the DNA. The repertoire holds about 270,000 clones, 80% to 90% seen once, with 8% to 13% in the top ten. The TCR originated in a woman in her sixties or seventies with acute or convalescent COVID-19. The chain carries TRBV4-2 and TRBJ1-2; D might be TRBD1 (6 bases). Sequenced material: peripheral blood. The CDR3 bases are TGTGCCAGCAGCCAAGCAGGGGCTGGCTACACCTTC. Its protein product is CASSQAGAGYTF.